These 29 T cell receptor beta chains came from one sample sequenced in a study of OX40 agonist ivuxolimab in advanced cancers. The method was immunoSEQ multiplex PCR; TCRdb's version includes in-frame clones alone and lacks a portion of them. The profile shows over 90,000 clones, approximately 94% of them singletons. Sequencing was performed on CD4+ or CD8+ T cells sorted from blood, taken in a trial of the OX40 agonist ivuxolimab. The receptor source for this set is an adult with an advanced solid tumor such as melanoma, head and neck, liver or kidney cancer.

The V call is TRBV9, the J call TRBJ1-2, with unresolved D. The CDR3 covers 13 residues. Germline V CDR1 and CDR2: SGDLS, YYNGEE. V lost 0 bases and J 7 bases, leaving 10 bases between the germline ends. CDR3 residues: CASSVEARSGYTF. CDR3 in DNA: TGTGCCAGCAGCGTAGAGGCACGGTCTGGCTACACCTTC.

This chain connects TRBV5-5 to TRBJ2-1, with TRBD1 identical over 7 bases. After removal of 0 bases from V and 7 bases from J, the junction contained 7 bases not matched to a gene. CDR1 is SGHKS, CDR2 YYEKEE, per germline (reference sequence). This CDR3 has 15 amino acids. The CDR3 coding sequence is TGTGCCAGCAGCTTGGCAGTGACAGGGACGAATGAGCAGTTCTTC. Translated, it gives CASSLAVTGTNEQFF.

This rearrangement joins TRBV19 to TRBJ2-1; D is unclear. Germline V gene lookup returns CDR1 LNHDA and CDR2 SQIVND (reference sequence). Trimming removed 6 bases at V and 10 bases at J, with 22 bases between. This CDR3 contains 15 residues. The CDR3 spells CASRRQGANAREQFF. In DNA form, the CDR3 reads TGTGCCAGTAGGCGACAAGGAGCGAATGCTCGAGAGCAGTTCTTC.

The chain employs TRBV7-2 and TRBJ1-5; D not resolved. V lost 1 base and J 3 bases, leaving 10 bases between the germline ends. The CDR3 sequence is 15 residues long. The germline CDR1 and CDR2 sequences are SGHTA and FQGNSA. The CDR3 coding sequence is TGTGCCAGCAGCTTAGGACACCAAGTCAATCAGCCCCAGCATTTT. This translates into CASSLGHQVNQPQHF.

The chain couples TRBV27 to TRBJ1-1, with D perhaps matching TRBD1 (6 bases). CDR1 MNHEY and CDR2 SMNVEV come from the germline V gene (reference sequence). The CDR3 has 13 residues. V was cut by 3 bases and J by 7 bases, with 12 bases left in between. This chain's CDR3 is CASSFRGTGEAFF. CDR3 DNA: TGTGCCAGCAGTTTCAGGGGTACAGGTGAAGCTTTCTTT.

The chain combines TRBV7-9 with TRBJ1-2, with D maybe TRBD1 (5 bases). The CDR3 has 15 amino acids. The germline gives CDR1 SEHNR, CDR2 FQNEAQ (reference sequence). Deletions cut 1 base from V and 11 bases from J, with 20 bases between. The CDR3 loop reads CASSLESRDGSRYTF. The DNA of the CDR3 is TGTGCCAGCAGCTTAGAGTCCCGGGACGGTAGTAGGTACACCTTC.

The chain is built from TRBV12-5 and TRBJ2-7, with a weak D call TRBD2 (5 bases). The CDR3 is 14 amino acids. V was trimmed by 4 bases and J by 7 bases, leaving 17 bases between them. CDR1 LGHNT and CDR2 FRNRAP come from the germline V gene. The CDR3 loop is CASGSQPLTGEQYF. The CDR3 nucleotides read TGTGCTAGTGGTTCCCAGCCGCTCACGGGGGAGCAGTACTTC.

This sequence joins TRBV4-2 and TRBJ1-2; D remains ambiguous. CDR1 and CDR2 (germline): LGHNA, YNFKEQ. The CDR3 runs to 15 residues. Trimming removed 1 base from V and 0 bases from J, with 9 bases in between. DNA of the CDR3: TGTGCCAGCAGCCAAGGTCCAGCAACTAACTATGGCTACACCTTC. The encoded protein is CASSQGPATNYGYTF.

The rearrangement links TRBV11-2 to TRBJ1-2, with D hard to call. Deletions cut 5 bases from V and 6 bases from J, with 16 bases between. The CDR3 loop spans 14 amino acids. Looked up from germline, CDR1 is SGHAT and CDR2 is FQNNGV. For the CDR3, the DNA is TGTGCCAGCAGCGGAGGACGAAGTGGGGATGGCTACACCTTC. It is translated as CASSGGRSGDGYTF.

V usage is TRBV11-2 and J usage is TRBJ2-2; D not certain. The CDR3 runs 13 residues. From germline, CDR1 is SGHAT and CDR2 FQNNGV. V was pared by 5 bases and J by 5 bases, with 9 bases between. The CDR3 spells CASSPYSTGELFF. In nucleotides, the CDR3 is TGTGCCAGCAGCCCCTACAGTACCGGGGAGCTGTTTTTT.

The chain combines TRBV30 with TRBJ2-4; 14 bases are shared with TRBD2. This CDR3 contains 16 residues. V dropped 2 bases and J dropped 6; count of bases not matched to a gene: 6. The germline V gene has CDR1 GTSNPN and CDR2 SVGIG (reference sequence). The CDR3: CAWSTTSGRAVNIQYF. The CDR3 DNA follows: TGTGCCTGGAGTACGACTAGCGGGAGGGCCGTAAACATTCAGTACTTC.

This clone was picked up a small number of times. The rearrangement uses TRBV4-1 and TRBJ1-5; D gene unclear. The CDR3 loop spans 17 amino acids. From germline, CDR1 is MGHRA and CDR2 YSYEKL. V was clipped by 0 bases and J by 6 bases, with 18 bases between them. CDR3 DNA: TGCGCCAGCAGCCAAGAGGGCGGTTTGGGGAAGGGTCAGCCCCAGCATTTT. Residues: CASSQEGGLGKGQPQHF.

V usage is TRBV6-6 and J usage is TRBJ1-1; D is unresolved. Germline assignment: CDR1 MNHNY and CDR2 SVGAGI (reference sequence). CDR3 length: 14 residues. V lost 7 bases, J lost 0 bases, and 12 bases lay in between. As DNA, the CDR3 is TGTGCCAGCACCCCCGCTAGGGTGAACACTGAAGCTTTCTTT. Protein product: CASTPARVNTEAFF.

J is TRBJ2-7 and V is TRBV6-5, with D uncertain. In germline, CDR1 is MNHEY, CDR2 SVGAGI. CDR3 length: 15 residues. V was pared by 0 bases and J by 3 bases, with 12 bases between. CDR3 DNA sequence: TGTGCCAGCAGTTACTCGAAGGTGGGGTTCTACGAGCAGTACTTC. Amino acids: CASSYSKVGFYEQYF.

This chain joins TRBV11-2 and TRBJ2-3; D tentatively reads TRBD1 or TRBD2 (6 bases each). The V and J ends lost 7 bases and 6 bases respectively, with 14 bases between them. The CDR3 runs 13 residues. The germline V gene has CDR1 SGHAT and CDR2 FQNNGV. CDR3 coding DNA: TGTGCCAGCAATTGGGGGGCAGGGGATACGCAGTATTTT. Its translation is CASNWGAGDTQYF.

This clone was recorded once. The chain employs TRBV11-3 and TRBJ1-5; 7 nucleotides align to TRBD1. Germline CDR1 SGHNT, CDR2 YENEEA. The CDR3 covers 17 residues. The trim removed 5 bases at V and 1 base at J, leaving 11 bases unmatched. DNA of the CDR3: TGTGCCAGCAGCACAAACGGAACAGGGGAGAGCAATCAGCCCCAGCATTTT. Its protein product is CASSTNGTGESNQPQHF.

The chain combines TRBV5-4 with TRBJ1-6, with 8 bases fitting TRBD1. From germline, CDR1 is SGHNT and CDR2 YYREEE (reference sequence). V gave up 3 bases and J gave up 8 bases; unmatched junction bases: 4. The CDR3 length is 14 residues. CDR3 DNA: TGTGCCAGCAGCTCGGACAGGGTTGATTCACCCCTCCACTTT. This encodes CASSSDRVDSPLHF.

This chain joins TRBV6-5 and TRBJ2-7, with D possibly matching TRBD2 (6 bases). The V gene lost 8 bases and the J gene lost 7 bases, with 6 bases spanning the gap. Germline CDR1 is MNHEY and CDR2 is SVGAGI. This CDR3 comprises 9 residues. CDR3 nucleotide sequence: TGTGCCAGCGGGAGGGAGCAGTACTTC. Its translation is CASGREQYF.

The gene calls are TRBV29-1 and TRBJ2-3; no clear D gene. With 7 bases removed from V and 6 bases from J, the gap between germline ends came to 17 bases. CDR1 SQVTM and CDR2 ANQGSEA come from the germline V gene. This CDR3 region has 13 residues. The CDR3 spells CSANQPYMDTQYF. The CDR3 DNA reads TGCAGCGCCAACCAACCCTATATGGATACGCAGTATTTT.

The J gene is TRBJ2-3, the V gene TRBV27; 9 nucleotides line up with TRBD2. Germline CDR1 is MNHEY and CDR2 is SMNVEV (reference sequence). This CDR3 has 17 amino acids. Trimming cost V 4 bases and J 6 bases; bases outside gene matches: 14. Here the CDR3 DNA reads TGTGCCAGCAGTTCACCATTACTAGCGGGCATATTGGATACGCAGTATTTT. It translates to CASSSPLLAGILDTQYF.

This chain connects TRBV4-3 to TRBJ1-6; 11 bases map to TRBD1. CDR1 is LGHNA, CDR2 YSLEER, per germline. The CDR3 is made up of 16 amino acids. J lost 10 bases, V lost 3 bases, and 8 bases had no gene match. DNA of the CDR3: TGCGCCAGCAGCCAGGATGGACAGGGGGCCAGATCACCCCTCCACTTT. Its translation: CASSQDGQGARSPLHF.

The chain employs TRBV7-8 and TRBJ1-1; no reliable D call. Per germline, CDR1 SGHVS and CDR2 FQNEAQ. The germline V and J ends were trimmed by 5 bases and 11 bases, with 18 bases remaining between them. The CDR3 runs 13 residues. As DNA, the CDR3 is TGTGCCAGCAGCCCTCTTCCAGCGGGTAGGGCTTTCTTT. It codes for CASSPLPAGRAFF.

The J gene is TRBJ1-6, the V gene TRBV6-1; D call uncertain. V was cut by 2 bases and J by 7 bases, with 9 bases left in between. The CDR3 spans 14 residues. The V gene's germline CDR1 is MNHNS and CDR2 SASEGT. CDR3 loop: CASSESKHNSPLHF. DNA for the CDR3: TGTGCCAGCAGTGAATCAAAACACAATTCACCCCTCCACTTT.

The gene calls are TRBV28 and TRBJ1-1; possible D gene TRBD1, 5 bases. This CDR3 is 14 amino acids long. Germline assignment: CDR1 MDHEN and CDR2 SYDVKM. V was clipped by 3 bases and J by 1 base, with 9 bases between them. CDR3 DNA sequence: TGTGCCAGCAGTTTGTCGCAGGGGAACACTGAAGCTTTCTTT. This encodes CASSLSQGNTEAFF.

The V and J genes are TRBV5-8 and TRBJ2-7; D call uncertain. The ends were cut back, 0 bases at V and 3 bases at J, with 10 bases in the middle. The CDR3 length is 14 residues. The germline V gene encodes CDR1 SGHTS and CDR2 YDEGEE. The DNA of the CDR3 is TGTGCCAGCAGCTTGGGACCCGAGGACTACGAGCAGTACTTC. It codes for CASSLGPEDYEQYF.

This chain links TRBV19 with TRBJ2-7; 9 positions match TRBD1. This CDR3 spans 15 amino acids. Germline CDR1 is LNHDA and CDR2 is SQIVND (reference sequence). The junction had 8 bases not matched to a gene; V was cut back by 3 bases and J by 5 bases. CDR3 loop: CASSMGGTGFHEQYF. Written as DNA, the CDR3 is TGTGCCAGTAGTATGGGGGGGACAGGGTTCCACGAGCAGTACTTC.

This chain connects TRBV9 to TRBJ2-2; D unresolved. Trimming took off 1 base at V and 0 bases at J, with 10 bases between the two ends. From germline, CDR1 is SGDLS and CDR2 YYNGEE. This CDR3 comprises 16 residues. The CDR3 DNA reads as TGTGCCAGCAGCGTACTTGGGCCCGCGAACACCGGGGAGCTGTTTTTT. This gives the protein CASSVLGPANTGELFF.

The V and J genes are TRBV7-2 and TRBJ1-2, with D perhaps TRBD1 (5 bases). The CDR3 spans 14 residues. V was trimmed by 2 bases and J by 4 bases, leaving 11 bases between them. Germline assignment: CDR1 SGHTA and CDR2 FQGNSA. CDR3 nucleotides: TGTGCCAGCAGCTTAACGCAGGGCACCTATGGCTACACCTTC. Translation: CASSLTQGTYGYTF.

The chain combines TRBV4-2 with TRBJ2-7, with TRBD2 matching 8 bases. The trim removed 6 bases at V and 4 bases at J, leaving 8 bases unmatched. Germline V gene sequence: CDR1 LGHNA, CDR2 YNFKEQ. The CDR3 extends over 14 amino acids. CDR3 DNA: TGTGCCAGCAGTTTCCCGGGGGGGGAGTACGAGCAGTACTTC. Protein sequence: CASSFPGGEYEQYF.